The present T cell receptor beta chain was sequenced within a study of CD4 T cells in relation to SARS-CoV-2 and coronaviruses. Of note for this clone: Its antigen is not known.

The trim removed 4 bases at V and 5 bases at J, leaving 9 bases unmatched. The CDR3 has 15 residues. CDR1 is MNHNY, CDR2 SVGAGI, per germline (reference sequence). Some clones are missing from TCRdb's copy, which holds only in-frame ones; the method was immunoSEQ multiplex PCR. This sample has around 56,000 clones; roughly 88% occur once, and the top ten carry approximately 1.5%. Overall study results and limits: Monoreactive clones expanded significantly more to SARS-CoV-2 than crossreactive clones did. Pre-pandemic and post-infection samples never came from the same donor.

Before the COVID-19 pandemic, during about 2011-2019, CD4+ T cells were taken from unexposed donors. Naive and memory CD4+ T cells were separated from cryopreserved PBMCs. The genes are TRBV6-6 and TRBJ2-7; 9 positions match TRBD1. The clonotype originates from a human donor in good health. Sequencing used memory CD4+ T cells from PBMCs. The CDR3 sequence is CASSSLGQGGHEQYF. The CDR3 bases are TGTGCCAGCAGTTCCTTGGGACAGGGTGGACACGAGCAGTACTTC.